This TCR beta chain was observed in a study of T cells expressing NK-cell markers. Whole-study context: The TCR beta repertoires were obtained from sorted CD3+CD56+NKG2C+, CD3+CD56+NKG2C- and CD3+CD56-NKG2C+ T cells. Seropositivity for HCMV was found in most of the eight sequenced donors, with one seronegative.

TCRdb reprocessed the 5' RACE reads, with one entry per CDR3 protein and no DNA. The sample table sets out over 120,000 distinct CDR3 sequences. The germline CDR1 and CDR2 sequences are GTSNPN and SVGIG (reference sequence). The CDR3 is made up of 14 amino acids. The origin of this receptor is a man between 18 and 35 years old in good health. The gene calls are TRBV30 and TRBJ2-7; lacking DNA, the TRBD1 call made by TCRdb goes unchecked. The sequenced material came from blood T cells: a sorted CD56 or NKG2C T cell subset, CD4+ or CD8+ T cells, or bulk PBMC T cells (not recorded which). CDR3 residues: CAWSPGTGAYEQYF.